This is a list of T cell receptor beta chains from one sample in a study of regulatory T cells in long-lasting Graves disease. TCRdb ran MiXCR on the multiplex PCR reads and lists one entry per CDR3 protein. The sample lists fewer than 550,000 distinct CDR3 sequences; less than 20% were seen once. A further study also used this sample, focusing on T cells in Graves' hyperthyroidism and ophthalmopathy.

The specimen comprised peripheral blood mononuclear cells (PBMCs), sampled at new diagnosis, from a patient treated with antithyroid drugs. Receptor source: a woman between 18 and 29 years old with Graves disease. CDR3s include the opening cysteine and the closing phenylalanine or tryptophan. Fields, in order: V gene, clone size, J gene, D gene, CDR3 DNA, CDR3 protein. A D gene is named only where the DNA matches it firmly. Expanded clones are given a class, and other clones once, few, many or no size at all.

v_call: TRBV15; clone_size: -; j_call: TRBJ1-5; d_call: -; cdr3_nt: TGTGCCACCAGCAGAGGGGGAAATAGCAATCAGCCCCAGCATTTT; cdr3_aa: CATSRGGNSNQPQHF
v_call: TRBV20-1; clone_size: many; j_call: TRBJ2-3; d_call: -; cdr3_nt: TGCAGTGCTAGAGATCAAGGCAAAGTGGCAGATACGCAGTATTTT; cdr3_aa: CSARDQGKVADTQYF
v_call: TRBV11-2; clone_size: -; j_call: TRBJ2-1; d_call: -; cdr3_nt: TGTGCCAGCAGCCAAAGGCGGGCAGGGAAAGCTGAGCAGTTCTTC; cdr3_aa: CASSQRRAGKAEQFF
v_call: TRBV9; clone_size: -; j_call: TRBJ2-3; d_call: -; cdr3_nt: TGTGCCAGCAGCGTACTGGGACACACAGATACGCAGTATTTT; cdr3_aa: CASSVLGHTDTQYF
v_call: TRBV7-3; clone_size: -; j_call: TRBJ2-2; d_call: TRBD2; cdr3_nt: TGTGCCAGCAGCTTAGACACAGCGGGAGTTACCGGGGAGCTGTTTTTT; cdr3_aa: CASSLDTAGVTGELFF
v_call: TRBV28; clone_size: few; j_call: TRBJ2-2; d_call: TRBD1; cdr3_nt: TGTGCCAGCAGTGTAACAGGGGGCGCGGGCACCGGGGAGCTGTTTTTT; cdr3_aa: CASSVTGGAGTGELFF
v_call: TRBV7-9; clone_size: many; j_call: TRBJ2-3; d_call: -; cdr3_nt: TGTGCCAGCAGCTTAGCGTCAGATACGCAGTATTTT; cdr3_aa: CASSLASDTQYF
v_call: TRBV19; clone_size: -; j_call: TRBJ2-5; d_call: -; cdr3_nt: TGTGCCAGTAGTGACCGGGCCCAAGAGACCCAGTACTTC; cdr3_aa: CASSDRAQETQYF
v_call: TRBV7-2; clone_size: -; j_call: TRBJ1-2; d_call: -; cdr3_nt: TGTGCCAGCAGCTTATCAACCAGTACCTTCTATGGCTACACCTTC; cdr3_aa: CASSLSTSTFYGYTF
v_call: TRBV11-2; clone_size: many; j_call: TRBJ2-3; d_call: -; cdr3_nt: TGTGCCAGCAGCTTACCAGGCTACACAGATACGCAGTATTTT; cdr3_aa: CASSLPGYTDTQYF
v_call: TRBV12-3/TRBV12-4; clone_size: once; j_call: TRBJ2-7; d_call: -; cdr3_nt: TGTGCCAGCAGTTTATCCCCTAGGGGTGGGTCGTACAATGAGCAGTACTTC; cdr3_aa: CASSLSPRGGSYNEQYF
v_call: TRBV12-3/TRBV12-4; clone_size: many; j_call: TRBJ2-5; d_call: TRBD1; cdr3_nt: TGTGCCAGCAGCCACAGGGGTGAGACCCAGTACTTC; cdr3_aa: CASSHRGETQYF
v_call: TRBV25-1; clone_size: -; j_call: TRBJ1-2; d_call: -; cdr3_nt: TGTGCCAGCAGTGAAGGAGGGCCCTTCCAGGGCTACACCTTC; cdr3_aa: CASSEGGPFQGYTF
v_call: TRBV24-1; clone_size: few; j_call: TRBJ2-4; d_call: -; cdr3_nt: TGTGCCACCAGCAAACAGGGAGACATTCAGTACTTC; cdr3_aa: CATSKQGDIQYF
v_call: TRBV7-3; clone_size: many; j_call: TRBJ2-3; d_call: TRBD2; cdr3_nt: TGTGCCAGCAGCGTTAGCGGGAGCCCTAGCACAGATACGCAGTATTTT; cdr3_aa: CASSVSGSPSTDTQYF
v_call: TRBV28; clone_size: many; j_call: TRBJ1-1; d_call: -; cdr3_nt: TGTGCCAGCAGTAAAAAGAGAGGATGGAACACTGAAGCTTTCTTT; cdr3_aa: CASSKKRGWNTEAFF
v_call: TRBV13; clone_size: many; j_call: TRBJ2-1; d_call: -; cdr3_nt: TGTGCCAGCAGCGTCCAAGGGAATGAGCAGTTCTTC; cdr3_aa: CASSVQGNEQFF
v_call: TRBV6-5; clone_size: many; j_call: TRBJ2-7; d_call: -; cdr3_nt: TGTGCCAGCAGTTACGACAGGACGCAGTACTTC; cdr3_aa: CASSYDRTQYF
v_call: TRBV20-1; clone_size: -; j_call: TRBJ2-7; d_call: -; cdr3_nt: TGCAGTTCTTGGGTTGTGACAGATACAGGTGGGCAGTACTTC; cdr3_aa: CSSWVVTDTGGQYF
v_call: TRBV4-3; clone_size: -; j_call: TRBJ1-6; d_call: TRBD1; cdr3_nt: TGCGCCAGCAGCCAAGGACAGGGGGCGAATTCACCCCTCCACTTT; cdr3_aa: CASSQGQGANSPLHF
v_call: TRBV27; clone_size: many; j_call: TRBJ2-5; d_call: TRBD2; cdr3_nt: TGTGCCAGCAGTTGGGGGACGGGAGGAGAGACCCAGTACTTC; cdr3_aa: CASSWGTGGETQYF
v_call: TRBV12-3/TRBV12-4; clone_size: many; j_call: TRBJ2-3; d_call: -; cdr3_nt: TGTGCCAGCAGTCCCTCATTGGAGGTCGGGCAGTATTTT; cdr3_aa: CASSPSLEVGQYF
v_call: TRBV19; clone_size: -; j_call: TRBJ2-7; d_call: -; cdr3_nt: TGTGCCACCCGGACAAGATTCTACGAGCAGTACTTC; cdr3_aa: CATRTRFYEQYF
v_call: TRBV24-1; clone_size: many; j_call: TRBJ2-2; d_call: -; cdr3_nt: TGTGCCACCAGTGATTTGCATCTGTCCCCAAGCGTTCAGGGTATCGCCGGGGAGCTGTTTTTT; cdr3_aa: CATSDLHLSPSVQGIAGELFF
v_call: TRBV6-1; clone_size: few; j_call: TRBJ1-1; d_call: TRBD1; cdr3_nt: TGTGCCAGCAGAGTACAGGGGAGCTTCACTGAAGCTTTCTTT; cdr3_aa: CASRVQGSFTEAFF
v_call: TRBV28; clone_size: many; j_call: TRBJ2-5; d_call: -; cdr3_nt: TGTGCCAGCAGTTTATTCCCTGCGGGGTCGATCCAAGAGACCCAGTACTTC; cdr3_aa: CASSLFPAGSIQETQYF
v_call: TRBV29-1; clone_size: -; j_call: TRBJ2-5; d_call: -; cdr3_nt: TGCAGCGTGTCGACGGGAAAAGAGACCCAGTACTTC; cdr3_aa: CSVSTGKETQYF
v_call: TRBV7-9; clone_size: -; j_call: TRBJ2-3; d_call: -; cdr3_nt: TGTGCCAGCAGCTTAGGGGGAGCTGGCACAGATACGCAGTATTTT; cdr3_aa: CASSLGGAGTDTQYF
v_call: TRBV30; clone_size: many; j_call: TRBJ2-4; d_call: -; cdr3_nt: TGTGCCTGGAGTGTATTTAGAGCCAAAAACATTCAGTACTTC; cdr3_aa: CAWSVFRAKNIQYF
v_call: TRBV28; clone_size: many; j_call: TRBJ2-3; d_call: -; cdr3_nt: TGTGCCAGCAGTCGGAGGACAGATACGCAGTATTTT; cdr3_aa: CASSRRTDTQYF
v_call: TRBV9; clone_size: -; j_call: TRBJ2-3; d_call: -; cdr3_nt: TGTGCCAGCAGCGTAGGGAAGCAATGGGGGGATACGCAGTATTTT; cdr3_aa: CASSVGKQWGDTQYF
v_call: TRBV9; clone_size: -; j_call: TRBJ1-2; d_call: TRBD1; cdr3_nt: TGTGCCAGCAGCGTAGATGGGACAGCCTATGGCTACACCTTC; cdr3_aa: CASSVDGTAYGYTF
v_call: TRBV10-2; clone_size: few; j_call: TRBJ1-6; d_call: TRBD1; cdr3_nt: TGCGCCAGCAGTGACTCCAAGACAGGGAGTGATTCACCCCTCCACTTT; cdr3_aa: CASSDSKTGSDSPLHF
v_call: TRBV7-2; clone_size: -; j_call: TRBJ1-2; d_call: TRBD1; cdr3_nt: TGTGCCAGCAGCTACGACAGGGTGGGCTACACCTTC; cdr3_aa: CASSYDRVGYTF
v_call: TRBV20-1; clone_size: few; j_call: TRBJ1-2; d_call: TRBD1; cdr3_nt: TGCAGTGCGTGGGGACAGGGGGGGACAGATAACTATGGCTACACCTTC; cdr3_aa: CSAWGQGGTDNYGYTF
v_call: TRBV20-1; clone_size: many; j_call: TRBJ2-3; d_call: TRBD1; cdr3_nt: TGCAGTGCTCTGACAGGGGATCGTACAGATACGCAGTATTTT; cdr3_aa: CSALTGDRTDTQYF